This TCR beta chain emerged from a study of blood T cell repertoires in COVID-19 (TCRdb year 2020). Regarding the research as a whole: Samples covering the acute and convalescent phases of COVID-19 were provided by collaborators in the United States, Italy and Spain. The prospective study material was composed of cDNA or gDNA derived from T cells, B-cell-depleted T cells, or PBMCs. The repertoires were released in a freely available public database intended as a resource for research on the immune response to SARS-CoV-2. HLA class I and class II types, where available, came from metadata supplied by the sample provider rather than from assay-based typing. Sample metadata almost always included a de-identified subject ID, COVID-19 status, age in years and sex. The samples were drawn from two sources: the first 160 participants of the ongoing ImmuneRACE study, and fewer than 1,500 subjects contributed by 6 global collaborators. Deeply sampled blood TCRbeta repertoires from subjects exposed to, actively infected with, or recovered from COVID-19 were included in the dataset. Summary of the overall study and its limitations: The quantity of clinical and demographic metadata differed by source and by participant and was supplied without curation.

Each collaborating institution followed its own protocols to collect whole blood in K2EDTA tubes. Collaborator samples were shipped for TCRbeta analysis as frozen whole blood, isolated PBMCs, or DNA extracted from either sample type. In regard to this clone: Its antigen remains undetermined. Per-base quality was not reported, and no clone a single base away is much larger than it.

The immunoSEQ Assay, a bias-controlled multiplex PCR, was used to amplify TCRbeta CDR3 regions from genomic DNA. The original pipeline was this. The number of nucleated cells in each sample was estimated by amplification of reference gene primers within the assay. Sequence reads were collapsed and filtered to measure the absolute abundance of every unique TCRbeta CDR3 rearrangement. For each sample, productive Simpson clonality was calculated as the square root of Simpson's diversity index across productive rearrangements. TCRdb's version of the immuneACCESS table is confined to in-frame rearrangements and falls short of the full clone set. An unresolved V gene accounts for under half of the shortfall where checked; the remainder is of unknown origin. V and J calls plus clone size are reproduced from that table; the DNA served to infer D and trimming. This sample is represented by roughly 140,000 clones; 76% of them were singletons. The top ten clonotypes cover less than 4.5% of the sample.

The TCR was taken from a woman older than 75 with acute or convalescent COVID-19. Material: peripheral blood.

The nucleotide sequence reads TGTGCCAGTAGACCCACCTCGGGGGGGCTTGTCGAGGATACGCAGTATTTT. It specifies CASRPTSGGLVEDTQYF. The rearranged chain carries TRBV19 and TRBJ2-3, with 8 bases matching TRBD2. Per the germline V gene (reference sequence), LNHDA is the CDR1 and SQIVND is the CDR2. The CDR3 numbers 17 residues from cysteine through phenylalanine. Only the CDR3 DNA is retained, 51 bases long and in frame from the first base. The germline V end is reduced by 6 bases and the J end by 6 bases; junction bases left unmatched: 17.